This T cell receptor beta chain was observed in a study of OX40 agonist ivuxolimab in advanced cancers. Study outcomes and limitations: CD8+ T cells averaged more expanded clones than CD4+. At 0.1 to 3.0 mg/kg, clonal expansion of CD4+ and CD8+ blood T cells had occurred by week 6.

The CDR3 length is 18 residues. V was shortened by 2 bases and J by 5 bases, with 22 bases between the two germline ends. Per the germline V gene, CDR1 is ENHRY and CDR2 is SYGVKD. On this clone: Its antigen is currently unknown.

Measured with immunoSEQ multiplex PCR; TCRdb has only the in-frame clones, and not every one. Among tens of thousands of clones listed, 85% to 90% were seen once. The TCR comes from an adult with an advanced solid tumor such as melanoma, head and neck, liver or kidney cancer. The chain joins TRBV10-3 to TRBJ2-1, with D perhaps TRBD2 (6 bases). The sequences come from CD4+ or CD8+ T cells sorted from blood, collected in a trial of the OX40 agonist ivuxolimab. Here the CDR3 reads CAISETTIGLLRDNEQFF. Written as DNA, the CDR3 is TGTGCCATCAGTGAGACCACCATTGGACTATTGAGGGACAATGAGCAGTTCTTC.